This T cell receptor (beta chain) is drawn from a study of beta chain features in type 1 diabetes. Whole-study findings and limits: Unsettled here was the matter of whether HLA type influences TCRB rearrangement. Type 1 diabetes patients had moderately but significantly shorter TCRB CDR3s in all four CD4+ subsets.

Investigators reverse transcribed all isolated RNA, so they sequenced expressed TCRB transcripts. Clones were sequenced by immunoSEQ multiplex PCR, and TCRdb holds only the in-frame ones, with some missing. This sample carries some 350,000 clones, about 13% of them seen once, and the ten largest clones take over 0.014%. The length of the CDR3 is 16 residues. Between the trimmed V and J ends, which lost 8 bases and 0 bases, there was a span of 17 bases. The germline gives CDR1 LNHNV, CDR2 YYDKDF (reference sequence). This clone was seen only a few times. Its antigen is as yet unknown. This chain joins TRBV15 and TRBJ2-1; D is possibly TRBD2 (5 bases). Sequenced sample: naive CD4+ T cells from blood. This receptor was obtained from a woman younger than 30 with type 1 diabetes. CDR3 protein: CATRGLPYSSYNEQFF. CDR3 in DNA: TGTGCCACCCGAGGGCTACCCTATTCCTCCTACAATGAGCAGTTCTTC. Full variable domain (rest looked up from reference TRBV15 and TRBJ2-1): DAMVIQNPRYQVTQFGKPVTLSCSQTLNHNVMYWYQQKSSQAPKLLFHYYDKDFNNEADTPDNFQSRRPNTSFCFLDIRSPGLGDTAMYLCATRGLPYSSYNEQFFGPGTRLTVL.